What follows describes a single T cell receptor (beta chain). The antigen remains unidentified. Germline CDR1 reads MNHEY; CDR2 reads SVGEGT. Trimming left V 3 bases short and J 0 bases short, with 9 bases between. CDR3 length equals 14 residues. The entry originates in a study of T cell responses to AZD1222 COVID-19 vaccine. Whole-study results and caveats: Donor demographics were predominantly white British with a female majority; clonal diversity may be underestimated. Two AZD1222 administrations were followed by greater Spike-specific TCR breadth and depth.

Analyses pooled second doses at about 4 or about 12 weeks. TCRdb's table, derived via immunoSEQ multiplex PCR, lists solely in-frame clones and lacks some. Of about 110,000 clones listed, 89% are singletons. Source: peripheral blood, taken 28 days after the second AZD1222 dose. The clonotype was recovered from an adult who received the AZD1222 COVID-19 vaccine. V is TRBV6-2 or TRBV6-3 and J is TRBJ2-7; the D is unclear. CDR3 DNA: TGTGCCAGCAGTTATTTACACCTCTCCTACGAGCAGTACTTC. This translates into CASSYLHLSYEQYF.